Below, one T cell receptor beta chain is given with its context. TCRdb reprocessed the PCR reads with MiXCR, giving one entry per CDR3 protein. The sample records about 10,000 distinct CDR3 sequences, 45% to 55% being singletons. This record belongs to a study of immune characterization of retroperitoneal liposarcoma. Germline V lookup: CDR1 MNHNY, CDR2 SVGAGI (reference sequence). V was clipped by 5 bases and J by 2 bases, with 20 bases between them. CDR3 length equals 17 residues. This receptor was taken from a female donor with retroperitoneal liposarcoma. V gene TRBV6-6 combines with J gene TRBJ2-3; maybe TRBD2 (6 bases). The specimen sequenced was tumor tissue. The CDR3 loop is CASSNDPPGENTDTQYF. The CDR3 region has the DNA TGTGCCAGCAGTAATGACCCCCCGGGGGAAAACACAGATACGCAGTATTTT.